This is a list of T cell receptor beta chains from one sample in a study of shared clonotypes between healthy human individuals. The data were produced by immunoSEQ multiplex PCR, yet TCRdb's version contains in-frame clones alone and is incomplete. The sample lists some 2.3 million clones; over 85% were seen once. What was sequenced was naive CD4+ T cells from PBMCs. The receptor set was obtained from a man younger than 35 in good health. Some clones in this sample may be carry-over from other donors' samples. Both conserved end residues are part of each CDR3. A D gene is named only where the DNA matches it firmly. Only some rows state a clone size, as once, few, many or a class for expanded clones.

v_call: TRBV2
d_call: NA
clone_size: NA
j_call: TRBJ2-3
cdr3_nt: TGTGCCAGCAGTGAAGCGTCTCCCGGGACAGATACGCAGTATTTT
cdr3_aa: CASSEASPGTDTQYF

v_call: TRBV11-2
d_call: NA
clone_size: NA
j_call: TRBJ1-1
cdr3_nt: TGTGCCAGCAGCCATAACACTGAAGCTTTCTTT
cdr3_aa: CASSHNTEAFF

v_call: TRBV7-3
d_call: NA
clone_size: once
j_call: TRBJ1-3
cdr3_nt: TGTGCCAGCAGCTCAGGGAACTCTGGAAACACCATATATTTT
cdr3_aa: CASSSGNSGNTIYF

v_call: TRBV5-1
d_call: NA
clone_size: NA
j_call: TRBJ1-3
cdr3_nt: TGCGCCAGCAGCTTGGGAGGGTCTCCAGGAAACACCATATATTTT
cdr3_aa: CASSLGGSPGNTIYF

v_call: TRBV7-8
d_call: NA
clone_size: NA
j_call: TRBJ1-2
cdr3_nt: TGTGCCAGCAGCCTACACAGAACCCCTAACTATGGCTACACCTTC
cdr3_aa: CASSLHRTPNYGYTF

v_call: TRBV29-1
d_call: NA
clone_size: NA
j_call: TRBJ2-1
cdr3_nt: TGCAGCGTTGAAGATCCTAGCGCGGGGTTTCGGGAGCAGTTCTTC
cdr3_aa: CSVEDPSAGFREQFF

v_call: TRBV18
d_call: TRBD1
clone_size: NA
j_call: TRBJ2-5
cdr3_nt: TGTGCCAGCTCACTGGGGACAGCCCAAGAGACCCAGTACTTC
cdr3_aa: CASSLGTAQETQYF

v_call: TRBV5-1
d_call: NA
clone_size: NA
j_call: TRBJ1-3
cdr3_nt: TGCGCCAGCAGCTCCGGACAGCGAGGAAACACCATATATTTT
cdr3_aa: CASSSGQRGNTIYF

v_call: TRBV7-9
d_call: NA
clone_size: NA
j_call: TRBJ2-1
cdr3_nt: TGTGCCAGCGGCTCCGACCGGGACGGACCGTACAATGAGCAGTTCTTC
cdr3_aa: CASGSDRDGPYNEQFF

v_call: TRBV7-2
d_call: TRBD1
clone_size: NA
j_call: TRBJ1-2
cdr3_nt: TGTGCCAGCAGCTTATTCAGGGGGGAAGGTGGCTACACCTTC
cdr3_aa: CASSLFRGEGGYTF

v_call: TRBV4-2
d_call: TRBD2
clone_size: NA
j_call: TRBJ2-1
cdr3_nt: TGTGCCAGCAGCCAAGTCCAAGCGGGAGGGATCTCTCCATCTGAGCAGTTCTTC
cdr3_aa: CASSQVQAGGISPSEQFF

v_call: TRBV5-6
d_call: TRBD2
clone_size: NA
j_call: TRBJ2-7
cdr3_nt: TGTGCCAGCAGACCGGGACTAGCCGAGACCTACGAGCAGTACTTC
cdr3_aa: CASRPGLAETYEQYF

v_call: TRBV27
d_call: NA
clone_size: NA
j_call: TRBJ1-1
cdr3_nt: TGTGCCAGCAAGGGGTGGAGCTTGAACACTGAAGCTTTCTTT
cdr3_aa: CASKGWSLNTEAFF

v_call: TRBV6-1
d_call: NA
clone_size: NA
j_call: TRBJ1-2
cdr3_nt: TGTGCCAGCAGTCAAGAACAGGGTATTGGTTATGGCTACACCTTC
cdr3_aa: CASSQEQGIGYGYTF

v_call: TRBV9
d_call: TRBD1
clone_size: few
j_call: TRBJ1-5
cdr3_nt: TGTGCCAGCAGCGTAGTAGGGGGCGATCAGCCCCAGCATTTT
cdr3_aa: CASSVVGGDQPQHF

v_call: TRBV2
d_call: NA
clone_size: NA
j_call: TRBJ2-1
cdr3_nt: TGTGCCAGCAGGGACCGGGACTGGGTCGAGTTCTTC
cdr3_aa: CASRDRDWVEFF

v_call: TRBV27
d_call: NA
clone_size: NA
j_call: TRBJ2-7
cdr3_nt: TGTGCCAGCAGTTTAGCGGGGGCAGGGTACGGCGAGCAGTACTTC
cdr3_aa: CASSLAGAGYGEQYF